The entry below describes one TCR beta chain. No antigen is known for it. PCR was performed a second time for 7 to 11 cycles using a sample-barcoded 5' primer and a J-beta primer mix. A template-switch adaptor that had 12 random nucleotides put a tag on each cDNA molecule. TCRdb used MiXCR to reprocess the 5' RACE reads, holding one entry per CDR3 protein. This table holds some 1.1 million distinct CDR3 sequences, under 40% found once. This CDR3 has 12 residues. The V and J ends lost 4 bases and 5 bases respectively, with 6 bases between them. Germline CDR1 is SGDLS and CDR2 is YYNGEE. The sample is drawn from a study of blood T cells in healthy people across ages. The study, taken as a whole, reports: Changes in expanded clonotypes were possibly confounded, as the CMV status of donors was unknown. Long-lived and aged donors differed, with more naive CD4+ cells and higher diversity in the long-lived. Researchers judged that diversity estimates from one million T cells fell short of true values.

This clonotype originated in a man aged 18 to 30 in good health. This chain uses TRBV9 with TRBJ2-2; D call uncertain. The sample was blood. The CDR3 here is CASSRWTGELFF. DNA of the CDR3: TGTGCCAGCAGCAGGTGGACCGGGGAGCTGTTTTTT.